This T cell receptor beta chain comes out of a study of T cell responses to AZD1222 COVID-19 vaccine. Study-wide findings and caveats: Spike-wide coverage was observed for vaccine-associated CD4 TCRs, with dominant responses at 160-218 and 743-854. Donors, mostly white British, included more females; clonal diversity was possibly underestimated. Unmutated variant regions reportedly attract nearly half of all spike-specific TCRs.

With respect to this clone: Its antigen is as yet unknown.

Method: immunoSEQ multiplex PCR; TCRdb's copy keeps in-frame clones and lacks some. The sample includes about 120,000 clones, 85% to 95% of them seen just once. Samples with a second dose at about 4 or about 12 weeks were pooled together. Germline values: CDR1 SEHNR, CDR2 FQNEAQ (reference sequence). The V end was cut by 5 bases, the J end by 8 bases, with 9 bases between. The CDR3 is 12 amino acids. Sequencing used peripheral blood, obtained 28 days after the second AZD1222 dose. This TCR derives from an adult who received the AZD1222 COVID-19 vaccine. The chain carries TRBV7-9 and TRBJ2-2; no reliable D call. The CDR3 sequence is CASSPFSGELFF. CDR3 bases: TGTGCCAGCAGCCCTTTTTCTGGGGAGCTGTTTTTT.